Listed below are T cell receptor beta chains from one sample, sequenced in a study of neurological immune-mediated disorders. Each CDR3 protein is one row after TCRdb ran MiXCR on the 5' RACE reads. The sample lists tens of thousands of distinct CDR3 sequences; over 9% were seen once. The source material was PBMCs. These receptor sequences come from a man between 65 and 79 years old with HTLV-1-associated myelopathy (HAM/TSP). CDR3s include the opening cysteine and the closing phenylalanine or tryptophan. D genes are given only for firm matches. Not all rows give a size; the values are once, few, many and, for expanded clones, a class.

D gene	clone size	J gene	V gene	CDR3 DNA	CDR3 protein
NA	many	TRBJ2-7	TRBV2	TGTGCCACCAACAGGGCGTCCTACGAGCAGTACTTC	CATNRASYEQYF
TRBD1	many	TRBJ2-6	TRBV27	TGTGCCAGCCGACAGGGTGGTGGGGCCAACGTCCTGACTTTC	CASRQGGGANVLTF
NA	many	TRBJ2-7	TRBV5-1	TGCGCCAGCAGCCAAGGGGGATTCTACGAGCAGTACTTC	CASSQGGFYEQYF
NA	many	TRBJ1-3	TRBV5-1	TGCGCCAGCAGCTCGACAGGATTCAGTTTTTCTGGAAACACCATATATTTT	CASSSTGFSFSGNTIYF
NA	many	TRBJ2-1	TRBV24-1	TGTGCCACCAAAGACGCTCTCTACAATGAGCAGTTCTTC	CATKDALYNEQFF
NA	NA	TRBJ1-4	TRBV4-1	TGCGCCAGCAGCCAAGCCCTTAACAGGGTAGGTGAAAGACTGTTTTTT	CASSQALNRVGERLFF
NA	many	TRBJ2-2	TRBV12-3/TRBV12-4	TGTGCCAGCAGACCAGATAGCGGGGAGCTGTTTTTT	CASRPDSGELFF
TRBD2	NA	TRBJ2-1	TRBV2	TGTGCCAGCAGTCTGGCATCCAAGACTAGCGGGAGACATGAGCAGTTCTTC	CASSLASKTSGRHEQFF
NA	NA	TRBJ1-1	TRBV18	TGTGCCAGCTCACCAGCTGGCGGGAACACTGAAGCTTTCTTT	CASSPAGGNTEAFF
NA	NA	TRBJ2-3	TRBV10-2	TGCGCCAGCAGTGAGTCGAGGAATACGCAGTATTTT	CASSESRNTQYF
TRBD2	few	TRBJ2-1	TRBV5-6	TGTGCCAGCAGTTTTGTAGCGGGCGAGGGGTTCTTC	CASSFVAGEGFF
TRBD1	many	TRBJ1-3	TRBV12-3/TRBV12-4	TGTGCCAGCAGGGTCTCGACAGGGGCTGGAAACACCATATATTTT	CASRVSTGAGNTIYF
NA	many	TRBJ1-4	TRBV15	TGTGCCACCAGCAGAGTCCGCAATGAAAAACTGTTTTTT	CATSRVRNEKLFF
TRBD1	many	TRBJ2-1	TRBV5-1	TGCGCCAGCAGCTTCCGGGACAGGGAATTCAATGAGCAGTTCTTC	CASSFRDREFNEQFF
TRBD1	many	TRBJ1-6	TRBV5-5	TGTGCCAGCAGCTTGGGCGGGACAGTCGAATATAATTCACCCCTCCACTTT	CASSLGGTVEYNSPLHF
TRBD2	many	TRBJ2-1	TRBV3-1	TGTGCCAGCAGCCAAGAAACCGGACTAGCGCGCAATGAGCAGTTCTTC	CASSQETGLARNEQFF
NA	many	TRBJ1-1	TRBV25-1	TGTGCCAGCAGTGATTCGGTTGAAGCTTTCTTT	CASSDSVEAFF
NA	many	TRBJ1-6	TRBV5-1	TGCGCCAGCAGCTTGAACCCTACGGGGAGCAATTCACCCCTCCACTTT	CASSLNPTGSNSPLHF
NA	many	TRBJ2-3	TRBV9	TGTGCCAGCAGCGTAACAGATACTAGCACAGATACGCAGTATTTT	CASSVTDTSTDTQYF
NA	NA	TRBJ1-1	TRBV11-2	TGTGCCAGCCGCACGGGGAGGGGGTCTGAAGCTTTCTTT	CASRTGRGSEAFF
NA	many	TRBJ2-3	TRBV7-8	TGTGCCAGCAGCAACCGGGACACCCGGTTGACAGATACGCAGTATTTT	CASSNRDTRLTDTQYF
NA	NA	TRBJ1-2	TRBV18	TGTGCCAGCTCCCCAACTCGACGGGGTCACACCTTC	CASSPTRRGHTF
NA	many	TRBJ2-7	TRBV6-1	TGTGCCAGCAGTGAAGTAGCGGACTCCTACGAGCAGTACTTC	CASSEVADSYEQYF
TRBD2	many	TRBJ2-4	TRBV7-8	TGTGCCAGCAGCGCCACTAGCGGGAGCCAAAACATTCAGTACTTC	CASSATSGSQNIQYF
NA	once	TRBJ1-4	TRBV18	TGTGCCAGCTCACCGACAGGAGTTAATGAAAAACTGTTTTTT	CASSPTGVNEKLFF
NA	many	TRBJ1-2	TRBV20-1	TGCAGTGCTAGAACATCTAACTATGGCTACACCTTC	CSARTSNYGYTF